This T cell receptor beta chain was observed in a study of T cell changes during pregnancy in multiple sclerosis. The protocol was immunoSEQ multiplex PCR, while the TCRdb copy is restricted to in-frame clones and leaves out a portion. The sample contains 95,000 to 150,000 clones, under 95% of which appear only once. V trimming: 4 bases; J trimming: 3 bases; junction bases outside the gene matches: 13. This CDR3 has 18 residues. CDR1 is MDHEN and CDR2 is SYDVKM in the germline V gene. The receptor was derived from a female donor with multiple sclerosis, enrolled in a pregnancy study. This sample comprised peripheral blood, obtained before pregnancy. The chain combines TRBV28 with TRBJ2-3; 10 nucleotides agree with TRBD2. CDR3 DNA sequence: TGTGCCAGCAGTTCGGGTGTCCTAGCGGGAGTGGGAACAGATACGCAGTATTTT. Encoded protein: CASSSGVLAGVGTDTQYF. Variable domain in full (rest from reference TRBV28 and TRBJ2-3): DVKVTQSSRYLVKRTGEKVFLECVQDMDHENMFWYRQDPGLGLRLIYFSYDVKMKEKGDIPEGYSVSREKKERFSLILESASTNQTSMYLCASSSGVLAGVGTDTQYFGPGTRLTVL.